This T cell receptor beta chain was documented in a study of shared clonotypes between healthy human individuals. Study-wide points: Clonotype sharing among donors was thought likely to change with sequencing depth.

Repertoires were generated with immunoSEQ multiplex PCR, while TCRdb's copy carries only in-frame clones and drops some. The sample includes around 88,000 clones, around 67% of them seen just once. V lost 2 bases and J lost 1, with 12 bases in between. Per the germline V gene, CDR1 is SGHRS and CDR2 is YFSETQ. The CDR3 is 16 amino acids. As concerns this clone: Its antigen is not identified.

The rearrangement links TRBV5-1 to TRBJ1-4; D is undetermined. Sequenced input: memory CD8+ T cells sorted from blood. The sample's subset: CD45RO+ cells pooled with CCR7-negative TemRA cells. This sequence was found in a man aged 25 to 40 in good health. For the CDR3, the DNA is TGCGCCAGCAGCTTAATGGCCCTAGGAACTAATGAAAAACTGTTTTTT. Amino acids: CASSLMALGTNEKLFF.